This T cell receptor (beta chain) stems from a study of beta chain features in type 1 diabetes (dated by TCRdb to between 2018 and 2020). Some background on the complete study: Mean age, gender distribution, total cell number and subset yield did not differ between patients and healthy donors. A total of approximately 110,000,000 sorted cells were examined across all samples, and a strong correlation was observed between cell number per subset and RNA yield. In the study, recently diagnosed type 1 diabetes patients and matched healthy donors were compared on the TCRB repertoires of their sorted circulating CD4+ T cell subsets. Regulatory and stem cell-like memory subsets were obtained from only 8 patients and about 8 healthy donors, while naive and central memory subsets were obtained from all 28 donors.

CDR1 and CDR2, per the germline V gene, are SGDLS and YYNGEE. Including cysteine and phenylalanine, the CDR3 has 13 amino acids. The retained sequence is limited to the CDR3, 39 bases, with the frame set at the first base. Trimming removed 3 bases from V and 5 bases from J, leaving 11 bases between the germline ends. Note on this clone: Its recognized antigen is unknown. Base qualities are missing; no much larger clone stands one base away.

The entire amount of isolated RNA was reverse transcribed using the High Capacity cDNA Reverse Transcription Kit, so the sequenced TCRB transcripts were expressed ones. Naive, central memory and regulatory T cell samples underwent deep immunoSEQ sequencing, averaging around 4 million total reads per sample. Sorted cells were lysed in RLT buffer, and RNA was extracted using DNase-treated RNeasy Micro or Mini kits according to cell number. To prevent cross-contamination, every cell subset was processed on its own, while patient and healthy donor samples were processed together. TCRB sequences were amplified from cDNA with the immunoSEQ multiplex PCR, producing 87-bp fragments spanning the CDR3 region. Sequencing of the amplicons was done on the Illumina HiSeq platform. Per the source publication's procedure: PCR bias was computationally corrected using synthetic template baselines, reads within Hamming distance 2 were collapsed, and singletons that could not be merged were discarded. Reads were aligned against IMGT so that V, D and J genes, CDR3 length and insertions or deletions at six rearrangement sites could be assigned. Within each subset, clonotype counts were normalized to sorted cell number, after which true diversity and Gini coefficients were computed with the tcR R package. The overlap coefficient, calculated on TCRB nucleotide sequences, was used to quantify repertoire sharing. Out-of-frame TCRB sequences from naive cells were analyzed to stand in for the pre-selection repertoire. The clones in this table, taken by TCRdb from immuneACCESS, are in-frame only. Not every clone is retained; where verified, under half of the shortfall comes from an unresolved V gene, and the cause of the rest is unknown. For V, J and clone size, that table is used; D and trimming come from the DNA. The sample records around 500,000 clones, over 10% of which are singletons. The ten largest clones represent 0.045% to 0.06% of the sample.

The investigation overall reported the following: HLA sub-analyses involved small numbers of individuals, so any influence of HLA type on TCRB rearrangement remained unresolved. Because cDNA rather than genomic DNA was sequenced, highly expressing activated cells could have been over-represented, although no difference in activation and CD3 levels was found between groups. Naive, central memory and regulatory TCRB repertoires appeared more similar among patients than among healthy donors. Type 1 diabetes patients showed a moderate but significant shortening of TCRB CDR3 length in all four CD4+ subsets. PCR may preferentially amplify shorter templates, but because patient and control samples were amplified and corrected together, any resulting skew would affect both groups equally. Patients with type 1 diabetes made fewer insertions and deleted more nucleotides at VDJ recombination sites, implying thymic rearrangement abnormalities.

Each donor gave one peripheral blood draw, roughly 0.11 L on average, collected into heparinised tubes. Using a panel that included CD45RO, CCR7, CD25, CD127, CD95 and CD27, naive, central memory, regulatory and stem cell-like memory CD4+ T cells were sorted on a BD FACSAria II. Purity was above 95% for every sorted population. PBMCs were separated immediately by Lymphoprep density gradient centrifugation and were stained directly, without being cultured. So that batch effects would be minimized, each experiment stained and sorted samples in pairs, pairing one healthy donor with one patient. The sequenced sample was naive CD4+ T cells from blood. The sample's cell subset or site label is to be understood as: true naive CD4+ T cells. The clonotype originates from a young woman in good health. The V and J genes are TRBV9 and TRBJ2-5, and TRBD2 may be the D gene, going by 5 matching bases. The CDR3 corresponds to CASSGGIRETQYF. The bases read TGTGCCAGCAGCGGAGGGATTAGGGAGACCCAGTACTTC.